These 9 T cell receptor beta chains came from one sample sequenced in a study of blood T cell repertoires in COVID-19. Some clones are missing from TCRdb's copy, which holds only in-frame ones; the method was immunoSEQ multiplex PCR. The sample lists 110,000 to 150,000 clones; just under 85% were seen once. Sequenced material: PBMCs or T cells enriched from blood (not recorded which). These receptors originate from a woman in her thirties or forties who had recovered from COVID-19.

The V call is TRBV2, the J call TRBJ1-4; no reliable D call. This CDR3 spans 13 amino acids. The germline V gene has CDR1 SNHLY and CDR2 FYNNEI. V gave up 6 bases and J gave up 12 bases, with 17 bases separating them. The DNA for the CDR3 is TGTGCCAGCAGGCCCCCGGGAGTTAGTCAACTGTTTTTT. It translates to CASRPPGVSQLFF.

Only a few counts were recorded for this clone. The chain combines TRBV5-1 with TRBJ2-2; D not resolved. The V gene's germline CDR1 is SGHRS and CDR2 YFSETQ. The CDR3 has 15 amino acids. Trimming took 1 base from V and 1 from J, leaving 8 bases between them. This chain's CDR3 is CASSLRSGNTGELFF. The CDR3 DNA reads TGCGCCAGCAGCTTGCGGTCAGGGAACACCGGGGAGCTGTTTTTT. Combining the CDR3 with reference TRBV5-1 and TRBJ2-2 gives the whole variable domain KAGVTQTPRYLIKTRGQQVTLSCSPISGHRSVSWYQQTPGQGLQFLFEYFSETQRNKGNFPGRFSGRQFSNSRSEMNVSTLELGDSALYLCASSLRSGNTGELFFGEGSRLTVL.

V and J are TRBV15 and TRBJ1-5; a weak D match, TRBD1 (5 bases). The V gene lost 5 bases and the J gene lost 1 base, with 18 bases spanning the gap. The length of the CDR3 is 17 residues. The germline V gene encodes CDR1 LNHNV and CDR2 YYDKDF (reference sequence). This CDR3 is CATSRPSDRGSNQPQHF. The CDR3 DNA is TGTGCCACCAGCCGCCCGTCCGATAGGGGAAGCAATCAGCCCCAGCATTTT.

The chain carries TRBV4-2 and TRBJ1-2, with 10 positions matching TRBD1. There are 15 residues in the CDR3. With V trimmed by 3 bases and J by 3 bases, 4 bases remained unmatched. Germline V CDR1 and CDR2: LGHNA, YNFKEQ. The CDR3 nucleotides are TGTGCCAGCAGCCAGACAGGGGGCTTTTACTATGGCTACACCTTC. It translates to CASSQTGGFYYGYTF.

V gene TRBV7-6 combines with J gene TRBJ2-7; TRBD1 aligns across 9 bases. CDR1 is SGHVS and CDR2 is FNYEAQ in the germline V gene. This CDR3 has 14 residues. V lost 4 bases to trimming and J lost 5 bases; unmatched junction nucleotides: 6. As DNA, the CDR3 is TGTGCCAGCAGCTCCCCGGACAGGGGCCACGAGCAGTACTTC. Its protein product is CASSSPDRGHEQYF.

The CDR3 nucleotides read TGTGCCAGCACCCCAGGACAGGGATACAATGAGCAGTTCTTC. It encodes CASTPGQGYNEQFF. This sequence joins TRBV9 and TRBJ2-1; 8 bases fit TRBD1. The CDR3 consists of 14 residues. Germline CDR1 reads SGDLS; CDR2 reads YYNGEE. With 6 bases clipped from V and 4 bases from J, the junction kept 6 bases outside the gene matches.

The CDR3: CASSLAQGQGVREQYF. The CDR3 DNA reads as TGTGCCAGCAGCTTAGCCCAGGGACAGGGGGTTCGGGAGCAGTACTTC. The chain is built from TRBV7-9 and TRBJ2-7; 11 nucleotides match TRBD1. The CDR3 loop spans 16 amino acids. V lost 0 bases and J lost 7; bases outside the gene matches: 8. Germline assignment: CDR1 SEHNR and CDR2 FQNEAQ (reference sequence).

V gene TRBV7-8 combines with J gene TRBJ2-1, with TRBD2 matching 7 bases. Per germline, CDR1 SGHVS and CDR2 FQNEAQ. The CDR3 runs 17 residues. Trimming cost V 0 bases and J 2 bases; bases outside gene matches: 7. CDR3 sequence: CASSLAPLTSPYNEQFF. In nucleotides, the CDR3 is TGTGCCAGCAGCTTAGCCCCTCTGACTAGCCCCTACAATGAGCAGTTCTTC.

J is TRBJ2-1 and V is TRBV7-9, with a weak D call TRBD1 (6 bases). Germline V gene data show CDR1 as SEHNR and CDR2 as FQNEAQ (reference sequence). This CDR3 is 13 amino acids long. With 6 bases removed from V and 4 bases from J, the gap between germline ends came to 10 bases. CDR3 nucleotides: TGTGCCAGCAGACAGGGAGTTTACAATGAGCAGTTCTTC. Translated, it gives CASRQGVYNEQFF.